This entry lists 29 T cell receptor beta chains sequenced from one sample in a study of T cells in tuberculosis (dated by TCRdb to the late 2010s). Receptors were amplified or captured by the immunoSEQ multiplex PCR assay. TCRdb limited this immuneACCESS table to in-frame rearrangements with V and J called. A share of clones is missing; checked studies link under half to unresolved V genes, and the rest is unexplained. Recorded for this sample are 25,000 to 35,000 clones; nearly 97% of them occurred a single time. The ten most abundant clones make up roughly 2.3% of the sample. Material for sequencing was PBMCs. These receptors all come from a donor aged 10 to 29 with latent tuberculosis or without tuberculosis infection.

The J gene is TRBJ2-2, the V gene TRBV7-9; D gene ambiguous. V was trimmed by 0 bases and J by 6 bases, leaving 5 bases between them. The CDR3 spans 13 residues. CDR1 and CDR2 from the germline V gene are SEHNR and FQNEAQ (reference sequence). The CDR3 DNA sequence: TGTGCCAGCAGCTTAGCAGCTGCCGGGGAGCTGTTTTTT. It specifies CASSLAAAGELFF.

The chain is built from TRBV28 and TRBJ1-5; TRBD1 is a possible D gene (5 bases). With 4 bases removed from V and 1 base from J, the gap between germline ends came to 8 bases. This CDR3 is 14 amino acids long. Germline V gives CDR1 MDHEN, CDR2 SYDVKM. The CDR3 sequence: CASSSPGSNQPQHF. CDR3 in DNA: TGTGCCAGCAGTTCTCCAGGGAGCAATCAGCCCCAGCATTTT.

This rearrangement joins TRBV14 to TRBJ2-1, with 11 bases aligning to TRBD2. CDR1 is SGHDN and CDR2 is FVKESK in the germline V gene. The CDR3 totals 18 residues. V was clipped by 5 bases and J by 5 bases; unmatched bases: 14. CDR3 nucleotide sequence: TGTGCCAGCAGCGCGCTTCCCGGGACTAGCGGCCATAACAATGAGCAGTTCTTC. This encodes CASSALPGTSGHNNEQFF.

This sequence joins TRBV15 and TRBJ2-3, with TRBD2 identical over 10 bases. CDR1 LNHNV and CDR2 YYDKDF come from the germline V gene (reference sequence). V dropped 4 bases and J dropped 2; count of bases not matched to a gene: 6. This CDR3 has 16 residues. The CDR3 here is CATSNDSGRITDTQYF. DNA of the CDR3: TGTGCCACCAGCAATGATAGCGGGAGGATCACAGATACGCAGTATTTT.

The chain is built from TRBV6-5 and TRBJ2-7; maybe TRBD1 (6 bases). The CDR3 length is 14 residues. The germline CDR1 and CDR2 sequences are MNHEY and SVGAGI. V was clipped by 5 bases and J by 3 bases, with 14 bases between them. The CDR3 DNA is TGTGCCAGCAGTGATCGGGACACTATCTACGAGCAGTACTTC. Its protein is CASSDRDTIYEQYF.

The CDR3 loop is CASSDWGHRSYEQYF. Here the CDR3 DNA reads TGCGCCAGCAGCGATTGGGGACATAGAAGCTACGAGCAGTACTTC. The V gene is TRBV4-3, the J gene TRBJ2-7, with D perhaps matching TRBD1 (6 bases). Between the trimmed V and J ends, which lost 5 bases and 3 bases, there was a span of 17 bases. Germline CDR1 LGHNA, CDR2 YSLEER. The CDR3 runs to 15 residues.

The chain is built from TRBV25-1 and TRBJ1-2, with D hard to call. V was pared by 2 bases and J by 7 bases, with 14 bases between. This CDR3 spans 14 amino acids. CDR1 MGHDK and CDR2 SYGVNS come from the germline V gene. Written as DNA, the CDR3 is TGTGCCAGCAGTGAAATTTGGGGAGGGATTGGCTACACCTTC. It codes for CASSEIWGGIGYTF.

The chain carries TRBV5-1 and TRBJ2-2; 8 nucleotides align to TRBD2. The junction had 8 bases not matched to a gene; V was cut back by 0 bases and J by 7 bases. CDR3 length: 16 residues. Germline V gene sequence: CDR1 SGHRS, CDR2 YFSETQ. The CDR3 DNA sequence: TGCGCCAGCAGCTTGGCGGCAGCGGGAGCCAGCGGGGAGCTGTTTTTT. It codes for CASSLAAAGASGELFF.

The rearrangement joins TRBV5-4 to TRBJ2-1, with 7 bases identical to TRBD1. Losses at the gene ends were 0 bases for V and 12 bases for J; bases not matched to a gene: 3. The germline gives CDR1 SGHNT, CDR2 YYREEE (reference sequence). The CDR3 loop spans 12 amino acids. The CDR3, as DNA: TGTGCCAGCAGCTTGGGAAGGGGGCGGCAGTTCTTC. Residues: CASSLGRGRQFF.

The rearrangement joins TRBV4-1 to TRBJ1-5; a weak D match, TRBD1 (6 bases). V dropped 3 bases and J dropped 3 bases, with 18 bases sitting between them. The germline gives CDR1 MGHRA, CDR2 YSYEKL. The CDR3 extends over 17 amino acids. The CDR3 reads CASSQALQGDLNQPQHF. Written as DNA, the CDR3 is TGCGCCAGCAGCCAGGCGTTACAGGGAGACCTCAATCAGCCCCAGCATTTT.

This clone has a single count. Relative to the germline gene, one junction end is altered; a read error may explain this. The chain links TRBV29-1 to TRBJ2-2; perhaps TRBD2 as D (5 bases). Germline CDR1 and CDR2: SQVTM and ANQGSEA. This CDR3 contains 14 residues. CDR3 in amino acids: CSVEFGTSTGELLF. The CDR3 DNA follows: TGCAGCGTTGAATTCGGAACCAGTACCGGGGAGCTGCTTTTT.

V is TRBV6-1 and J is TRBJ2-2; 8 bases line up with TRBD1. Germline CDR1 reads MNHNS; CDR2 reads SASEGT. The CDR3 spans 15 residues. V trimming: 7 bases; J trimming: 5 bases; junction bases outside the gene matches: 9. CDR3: CASNPDRGRTGELFF. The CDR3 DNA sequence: TGTGCCAGCAACCCAGACAGGGGCCGGACCGGGGAGCTGTTTTTT.

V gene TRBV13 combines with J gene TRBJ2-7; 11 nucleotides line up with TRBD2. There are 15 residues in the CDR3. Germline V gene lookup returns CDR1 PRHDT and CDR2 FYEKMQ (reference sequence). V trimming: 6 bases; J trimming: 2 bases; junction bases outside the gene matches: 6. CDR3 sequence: CASRPLAGVPYEQYF. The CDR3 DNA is TGTGCCAGCAGACCACTAGCGGGAGTCCCCTACGAGCAGTACTTC.

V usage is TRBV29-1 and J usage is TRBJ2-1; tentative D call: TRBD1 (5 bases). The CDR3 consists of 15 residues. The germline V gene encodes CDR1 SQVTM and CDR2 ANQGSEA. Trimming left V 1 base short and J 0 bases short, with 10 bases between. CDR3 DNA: TGCAGCGTTGAAGGGGGCACGAGCTCCTACAATGAGCAGTTCTTC. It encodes CSVEGGTSSYNEQFF.

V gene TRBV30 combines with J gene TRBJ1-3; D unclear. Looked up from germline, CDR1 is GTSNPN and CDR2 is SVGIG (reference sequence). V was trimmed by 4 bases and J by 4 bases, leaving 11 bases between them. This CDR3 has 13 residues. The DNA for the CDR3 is TGTGCCTGGACATCGGGTCCCGGAAACACCATATATTTT. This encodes CAWTSGPGNTIYF.

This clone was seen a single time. CDR3 nucleotides: TGTGCCAGCAGTCCGACAGGGGGCCGGGGGCAAGCTTTCTTT. Translating it yields CASSPTGGRGQAFF. V usage is TRBV2 and J usage is TRBJ1-1; 10 positions agree with TRBD1. The CDR3 runs to 14 residues. Trimming at V came to 5 bases and at J to 9 bases, leaving 9 bases not matched to a gene. Germline V CDR1 and CDR2: SNHLY, FYNNEI.

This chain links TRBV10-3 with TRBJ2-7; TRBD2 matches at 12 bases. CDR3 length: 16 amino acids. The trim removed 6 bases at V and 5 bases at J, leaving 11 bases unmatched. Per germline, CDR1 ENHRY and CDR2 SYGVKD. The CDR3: CAIRDELAGGGNEQYF. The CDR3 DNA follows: TGTGCCATCAGAGACGAACTAGCGGGAGGTGGAAACGAGCAGTACTTC.

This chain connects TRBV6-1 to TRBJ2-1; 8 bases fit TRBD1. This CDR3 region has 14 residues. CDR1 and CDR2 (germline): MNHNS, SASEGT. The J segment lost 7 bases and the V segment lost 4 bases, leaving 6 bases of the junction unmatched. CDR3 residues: CASSAWTGSNEQFF. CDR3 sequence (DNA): TGTGCCAGCAGTGCCTGGACAGGGTCAAATGAGCAGTTCTTC.

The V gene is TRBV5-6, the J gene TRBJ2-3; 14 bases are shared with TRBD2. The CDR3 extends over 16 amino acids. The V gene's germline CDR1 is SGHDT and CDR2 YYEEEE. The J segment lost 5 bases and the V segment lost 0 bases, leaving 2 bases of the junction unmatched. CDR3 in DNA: TGTGCCAGCAGCTTGGGGACTAGCGGGAGGATAGATACGCAGTATTTT. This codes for CASSLGTSGRIDTQYF.

For the CDR3, the DNA is TGCGCCAGCAGCTTACTAGCGGGGGGATCCTACAATGAGCAGTTCTTC. Amino acid sequence: CASSLLAGGSYNEQFF. The chain joins TRBV4-1 to TRBJ2-1, with 12 bases lining up with TRBD2. CDR1 is MGHRA, CDR2 YSYEKL, per germline. The CDR3 spans 16 residues. J gave up 1 base and V 5 bases, and 3 bases lay outside the gene matches.

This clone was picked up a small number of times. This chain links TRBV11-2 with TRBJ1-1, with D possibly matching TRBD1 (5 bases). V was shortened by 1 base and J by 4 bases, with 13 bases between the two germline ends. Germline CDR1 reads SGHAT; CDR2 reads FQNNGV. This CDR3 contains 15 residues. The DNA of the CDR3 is TGTGCCAGCAGCTTAGCGCGGGGCGCCGGCACTGAAGCTTTCTTT. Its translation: CASSLARGAGTEAFF.

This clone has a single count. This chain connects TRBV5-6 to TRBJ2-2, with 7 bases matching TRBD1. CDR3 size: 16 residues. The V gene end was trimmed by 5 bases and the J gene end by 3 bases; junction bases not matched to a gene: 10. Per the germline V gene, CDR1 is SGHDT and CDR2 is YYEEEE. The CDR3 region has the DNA TGTGCCAGCAGGGGTAGGGTAGGGACAGACACCGGGGAGCTGTTTTTT. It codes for CASRGRVGTDTGELFF.

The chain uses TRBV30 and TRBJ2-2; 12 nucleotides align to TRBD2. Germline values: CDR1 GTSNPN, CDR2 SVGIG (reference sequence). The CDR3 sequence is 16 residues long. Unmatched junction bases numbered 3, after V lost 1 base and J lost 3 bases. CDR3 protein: CAWSDGLAGYTGELFF. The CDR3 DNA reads TGTGCCTGGAGTGATGGACTAGCGGGATACACCGGGGAGCTGTTTTTT.

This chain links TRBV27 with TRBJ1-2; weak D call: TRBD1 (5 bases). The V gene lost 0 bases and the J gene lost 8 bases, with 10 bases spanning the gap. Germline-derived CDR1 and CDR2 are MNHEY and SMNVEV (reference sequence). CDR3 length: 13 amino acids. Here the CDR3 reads CASSLSGDRGYTF. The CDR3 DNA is TGTGCCAGCAGTTTATCAGGGGATCGAGGCTACACCTTC.

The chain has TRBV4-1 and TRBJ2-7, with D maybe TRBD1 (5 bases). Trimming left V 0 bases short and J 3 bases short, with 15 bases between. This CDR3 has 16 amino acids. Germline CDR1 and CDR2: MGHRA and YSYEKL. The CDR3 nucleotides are TGCGCCAGCAGCCAAGATCAGTATCAGGGCGTCTACGAGCAGTACTTC. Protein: CASSQDQYQGVYEQYF.

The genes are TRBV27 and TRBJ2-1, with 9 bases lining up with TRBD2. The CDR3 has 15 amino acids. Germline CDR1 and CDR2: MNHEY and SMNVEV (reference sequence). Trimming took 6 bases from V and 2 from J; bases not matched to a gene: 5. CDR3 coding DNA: TGTGCCAGCAGAATAACTAGCGGGCCCTACAATGAGCAGTTCTTC. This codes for CASRITSGPYNEQFF.

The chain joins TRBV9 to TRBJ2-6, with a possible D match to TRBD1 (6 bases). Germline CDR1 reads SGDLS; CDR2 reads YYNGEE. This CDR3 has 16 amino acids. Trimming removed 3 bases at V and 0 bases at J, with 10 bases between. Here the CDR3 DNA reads TGTGCCAGCAGCGCCCTCAGGGGCTCTGGGGCCAACGTCCTGACTTTC. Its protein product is CASSALRGSGANVLTF.

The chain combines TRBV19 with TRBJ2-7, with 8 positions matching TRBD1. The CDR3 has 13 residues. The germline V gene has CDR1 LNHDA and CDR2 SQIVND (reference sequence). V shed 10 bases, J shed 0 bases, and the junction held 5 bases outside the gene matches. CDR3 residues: CATRTGSSYEQYF. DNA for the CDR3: TGTGCCACAAGGACAGGGAGCTCCTACGAGCAGTACTTC.

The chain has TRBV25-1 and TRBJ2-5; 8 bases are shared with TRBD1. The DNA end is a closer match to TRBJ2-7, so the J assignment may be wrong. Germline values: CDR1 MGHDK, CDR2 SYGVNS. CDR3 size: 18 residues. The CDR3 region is CASSEFFAGTGQGYEQYF. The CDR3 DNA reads TGTGCCAGCAGTGAATTTTTTGCTGGTACTGGACAGGGCTACGAGCAGTACTTC.